This T cell receptor (beta chain) was retrieved from a study of CD8+ T cells in alopecia areata. V was shortened by 5 bases and J by 3 bases, with 8 bases between the two germline ends. Germline V gene sequence: CDR1 SGHTA, CDR2 FQGNSA. The CDR3 contains 12 residues. Described treatment: oral pan-JAK inhibitor, 5-10 mg twice daily. Cell sorting on a FACSAria was used to separate CD4+ and CD8+ T cells from the PBMCs. The authors extracted RNA and reverse transcribed it into cDNA as the sequencing template. Libraries were prepared by immunoSEQ multiplex PCR; TCRdb keeps only in-frame clonotypes and omits some of them. Here the sample spans some 190,000 clones, 45% to 60% being singletons.

The starting material was CD8+ T cells sorted from blood, obtained around week 52, from a patient treated with tofacitinib. This TCR derives from a human donor with alopecia areata. The chain combines TRBV7-2 with TRBJ2-7; no firm D call. The CDR3 DNA reads TGTGCCAGCAGCGGCAGCTTCTACGAGCAGTACTTC. This codes for CASSGSFYEQYF.